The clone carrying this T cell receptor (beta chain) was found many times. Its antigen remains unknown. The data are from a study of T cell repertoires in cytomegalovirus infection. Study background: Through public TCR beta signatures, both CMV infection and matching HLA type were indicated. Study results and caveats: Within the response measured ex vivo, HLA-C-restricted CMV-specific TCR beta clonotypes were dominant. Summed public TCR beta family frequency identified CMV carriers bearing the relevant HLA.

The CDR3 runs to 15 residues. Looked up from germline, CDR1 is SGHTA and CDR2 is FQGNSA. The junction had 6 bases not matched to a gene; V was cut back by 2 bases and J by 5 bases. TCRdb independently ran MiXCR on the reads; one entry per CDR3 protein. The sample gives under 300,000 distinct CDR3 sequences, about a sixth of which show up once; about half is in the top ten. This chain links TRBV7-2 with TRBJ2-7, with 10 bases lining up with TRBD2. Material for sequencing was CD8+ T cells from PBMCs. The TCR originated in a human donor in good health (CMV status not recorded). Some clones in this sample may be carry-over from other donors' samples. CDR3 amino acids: CASSLSLAGTNEQYF. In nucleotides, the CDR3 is TGTGCCAGCAGCTTATCACTAGCGGGGACCAACGAGCAGTACTTC.